The 3 T cell receptor beta chains below all came from one sample that was sequenced in a study of early stage breast cancer tumors. The data were produced by immunoSEQ multiplex PCR, yet TCRdb's version contains in-frame clones alone and is incomplete. The repertoire holds about 30,000 clones, with around three quarters as singletons. Specimen: blood. The receptors originated from a person aged 45 to 59 with breast cancer.

The V call is TRBV19, the J call TRBJ1-1, with 10 bases fitting TRBD1. This CDR3 is built from 12 residues. The germline CDR1 and CDR2 sequences are LNHDA and SQIVND (reference sequence). Trimming took 5 bases from V and 10 from J; bases not matched to a gene: 4. CDR3 nucleotide sequence: TGTGCCAGTAGTCCTGGACAGGGGGTAGCTTTCTTT. Amino acid sequence: CASSPGQGVAFF. Full variable domain (missing parts from reference TRBV19 and TRBJ1-1): DGGITQSPKYLFRKEGQNVTLSCEQNLNHDAMYWYRQDPGQGLRLIYYSQIVNDFQKGDIAEGYSVSREKKESFPLTVTSAQKNPTAFYLCASSPGQGVAFFGQGTRLTVV.

The chain employs TRBV7-2 and TRBJ2-5; TRBD1 matches 9 bases. CDR1 is SGHTA and CDR2 is FQGNSA in the germline V gene. V lost 5 bases to trimming and J lost 5 bases; unmatched junction nucleotides: 9. CDR3 size: 15 residues. The DNA of the CDR3 is TGTGCCAGCAGCCCAAGGGACAGGGCAGGGGAGACCCAGTACTTC. Residues: CASSPRDRAGETQYF.

The rearrangement links TRBV7-3 to TRBJ1-1; D remains unclear. CDR3 size: 16 residues. CDR1 SGHTA and CDR2 FQGTGA come from the germline V gene. Between the trimmed V and J ends, which lost 2 bases and 3 bases, there was a span of 16 bases. In DNA form, the CDR3 reads TGTGCCAGCAGCTTAGGACCGACGACCGGAGACACTGAAGCTTTCTTT. This sequence encodes CASSLGPTTGDTEAFF.